A selection of T cell receptor beta chains follows, all from one sample in a study of blood T cells in healthy people across ages. From the 5' RACE reads, TCRdb called clonotypes with MiXCR, one entry per CDR3 protein. The repertoire consists of roughly 700,000 distinct CDR3 sequences, with approximately 29% occurring once and the leading ten covering approximately 15%. The specimen sequenced was blood. Receptor source: a woman of 80 years or more in good health. CDR3s include the opening cysteine and the closing phenylalanine or tryptophan. Each record gives: J gene, V gene, clone size, D gene, CDR3 protein, CDR3 DNA. The D gene is left open where the match is weak. The size of a clone is reported for some rows only, either as once, few or many, or as a class for expanded clones.

TRBJ2-5 TRBV29-1 NA NA CSVEDRWKGSETQYF TGCAGCGTTGAAGATCGGTGGAAGGGATCGGAGACCCAGTACTTC
TRBJ2-5 TRBV7-9 many TRBD2 CASSPSGGATETQYF TGTGCCAGCAGCCCTAGCGGGGGGGCCACGGAGACCCAGTACTTC
TRBJ1-2 TRBV5-1 NA TRBD1 CASSLEGTGIFYGYTF TGCGCCAGCAGCTTGGAGGGGACAGGGATCTTCTATGGCTACACCTTC
TRBJ1-5 TRBV6-5 many NA CASSTGGVSNQPQHF TGTGCCAGCAGTACCGGCGGAGTAAGCAATCAGCCCCAGCATTTT
TRBJ1-5 TRBV6-6 many NA CASSYTQAGNQPQHF TGTGCCAGCAGTTACACCCAAGCCGGCAATCAGCCCCAGCATTTT
TRBJ2-3 TRBV20-1 few NA CSAAGTFTDTQYF TGCAGTGCTGCCGGGACCTTCACAGATACGCAGTATTTT
TRBJ2-1 TRBV4-1 many TRBD2 CASSQGTAGVQFF TGCGCCAGCAGCCAAGGTACAGCGGGGGTGCAGTTCTTC
TRBJ1-3 TRBV3-1 few TRBD1 CASRGTSSGNTIYF TGTGCAAGCAGGGGGACTAGCTCTGGAAACACCATATATTTT
TRBJ1-1 TRBV29-1 NA NA CGTTNTEAFF TGCGGCACTACGAACACTGAAGCTTTCTTT
TRBJ2-7 TRBV5-1 many NA CASSLHRYEQYF TGCGCCAGCAGCTTACATCGGTACGAGCAGTACTTC
TRBJ1-1 TRBV30 few NA CAWSRGLNTEAFF TGTGCCTGGAGCCGGGGGCTAAACACTGAAGCTTTCTTT
TRBJ2-2 TRBV5-1 few TRBD1 CASSRSGGTTGELFF TGCGCCAGCAGCCGCTCAGGGGGCACCACCGGGGAGCTGTTTTTT
TRBJ1-1 TRBV6-2/TRBV6-3 few TRBD1 CASSLTGQGTEAFF TGTGCCAGCAGCCTGACGGGACAGGGAACAGAAGCTTTCTTT
TRBJ2-7 TRBV7-8 NA TRBD1 CASSSLRGTGSYEQYF TGTGCCAGCAGCTCCCTCCGTGGGACAGGTTCCTACGAGCAGTACTTC
TRBJ2-7 TRBV20-1 many NA CSALPLQTVYEQYF TGCAGTGCTCTCCCCCTCCAGACGGTCTACGAGCAGTACTTC
TRBJ2-3 TRBV7-2 many TRBD2 CASRPAGRRLAARSRTDTQYF TGTGCCAGCAGACCAGCGGGGCGGCGGCTAGCGGCCCGGTCTCGCACAGATACGCAGTATTTT